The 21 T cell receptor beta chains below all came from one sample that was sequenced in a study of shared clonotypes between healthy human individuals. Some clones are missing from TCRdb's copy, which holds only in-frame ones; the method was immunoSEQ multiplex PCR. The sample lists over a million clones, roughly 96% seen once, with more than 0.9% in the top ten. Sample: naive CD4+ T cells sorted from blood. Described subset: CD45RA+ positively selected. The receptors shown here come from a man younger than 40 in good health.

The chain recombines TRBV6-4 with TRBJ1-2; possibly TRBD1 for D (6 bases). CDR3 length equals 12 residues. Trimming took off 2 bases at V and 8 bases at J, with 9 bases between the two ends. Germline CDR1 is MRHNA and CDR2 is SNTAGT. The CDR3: CASSDRGQGYTF. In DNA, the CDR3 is TGTGCCAGCAGTGACCGGGGGCAAGGCTACACCTTC.

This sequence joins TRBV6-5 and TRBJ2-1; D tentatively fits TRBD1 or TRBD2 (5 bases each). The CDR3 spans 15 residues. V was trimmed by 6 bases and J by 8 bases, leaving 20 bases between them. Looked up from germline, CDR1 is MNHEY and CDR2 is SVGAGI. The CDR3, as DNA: TGTGCCAGCAGCTTCGACGTCCCGAGGGGACATGAGCAGTTCTTC. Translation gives CASSFDVPRGHEQFF.

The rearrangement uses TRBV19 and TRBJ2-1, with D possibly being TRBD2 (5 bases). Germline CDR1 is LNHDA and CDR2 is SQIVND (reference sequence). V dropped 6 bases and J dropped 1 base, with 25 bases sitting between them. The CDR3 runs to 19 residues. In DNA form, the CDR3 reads TGTGCCAGTAGATTCCCAGGCTTTGGAGCTAGCCCTTCCTACAATGAGCAGTTCTTC. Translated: CASRFPGFGASPSYNEQFF.

The CDR3 region is CASSPGTIYNEQFF. The CDR3 nucleotides read TGTGCCAGCAGCCCCGGGACTATATACAATGAGCAGTTCTTC. The chain combines TRBV5-5 with TRBJ2-1, with 7 bases fitting TRBD2. V trimming: 4 bases; J trimming: 4 bases; junction bases outside the gene matches: 5. CDR1 and CDR2 (germline): SGHKS, YYEKEE (reference sequence). The CDR3 sequence is 14 residues long.

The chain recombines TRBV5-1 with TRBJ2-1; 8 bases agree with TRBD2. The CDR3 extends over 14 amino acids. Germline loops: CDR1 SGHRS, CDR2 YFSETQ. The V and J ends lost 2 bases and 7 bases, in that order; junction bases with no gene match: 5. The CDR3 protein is CASSFREGPNEQFF. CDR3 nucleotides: TGCGCCAGCAGCTTCCGGGAGGGCCCAAATGAGCAGTTCTTC.

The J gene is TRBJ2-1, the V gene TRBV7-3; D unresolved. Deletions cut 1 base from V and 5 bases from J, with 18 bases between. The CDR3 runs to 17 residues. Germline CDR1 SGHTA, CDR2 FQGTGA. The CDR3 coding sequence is TGTGCCAGCAGCTTAAAGTTCGGGTCACCTCAAAACAATGAGCAGTTCTTC. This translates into CASSLKFGSPQNNEQFF.

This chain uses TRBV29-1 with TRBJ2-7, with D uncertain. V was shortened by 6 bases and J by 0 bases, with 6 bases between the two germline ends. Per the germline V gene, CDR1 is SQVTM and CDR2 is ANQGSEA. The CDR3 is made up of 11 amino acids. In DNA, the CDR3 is TGCAGCGTGAAATACTCCTACGAGCAGTACTTC. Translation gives CSVKYSYEQYF.

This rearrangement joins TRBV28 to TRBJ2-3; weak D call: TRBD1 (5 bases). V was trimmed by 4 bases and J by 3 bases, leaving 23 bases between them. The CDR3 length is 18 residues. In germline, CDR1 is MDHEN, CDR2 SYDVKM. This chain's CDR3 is CASSSGRTHGVGTDTQYF. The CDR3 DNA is TGTGCCAGCAGTTCAGGGCGGACCCACGGTGTAGGAACAGATACGCAGTATTTT. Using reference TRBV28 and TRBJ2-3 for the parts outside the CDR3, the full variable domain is DVKVTQSSRYLVKRTGEKVFLECVQDMDHENMFWYRQDPGLGLRLIYFSYDVKMKEKGDIPEGYSVSREKKERFSLILESASTNQTSMYLCASSSGRTHGVGTDTQYFGPGTRLTVL.

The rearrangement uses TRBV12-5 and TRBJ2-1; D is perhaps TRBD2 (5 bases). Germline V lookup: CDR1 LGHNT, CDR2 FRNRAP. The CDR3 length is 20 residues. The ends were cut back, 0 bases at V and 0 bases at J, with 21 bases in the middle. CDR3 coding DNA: TGTGCTAGTGGTTTGGTTCACCTAGCAGGAAACCCAGGCTCCTACAATGAGCAGTTCTTC. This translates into CASGLVHLAGNPGSYNEQFF.

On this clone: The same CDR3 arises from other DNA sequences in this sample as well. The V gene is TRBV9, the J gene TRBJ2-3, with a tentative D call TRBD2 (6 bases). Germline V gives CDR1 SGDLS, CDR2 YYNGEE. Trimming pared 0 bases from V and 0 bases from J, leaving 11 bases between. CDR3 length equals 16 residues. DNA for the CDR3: TGTGCCAGCAGCGTAGTACCCGGAGGGAGCACAGATACGCAGTATTTT. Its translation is CASSVVPGGSTDTQYF. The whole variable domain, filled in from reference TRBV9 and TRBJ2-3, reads DSGVTQTPKHLITATGQRVTLRCSPRSGDLSVYWYQQSLDQGLQFLIQYYNGEERAKGNILERFSAQQFPDLHSELNLSSLELGDSALYFCASSVVPGGSTDTQYFGPGTRLTVL.

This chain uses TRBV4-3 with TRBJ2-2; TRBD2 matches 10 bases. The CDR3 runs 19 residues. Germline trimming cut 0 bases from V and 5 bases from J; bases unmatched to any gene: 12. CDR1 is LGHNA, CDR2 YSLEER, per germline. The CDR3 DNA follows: TGCGCCAGCAGCCAAGATCTTCGTGGAGCGGGAGGGGTAACCGGGGAGCTGTTTTTT. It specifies CASSQDLRGAGGVTGELFF.

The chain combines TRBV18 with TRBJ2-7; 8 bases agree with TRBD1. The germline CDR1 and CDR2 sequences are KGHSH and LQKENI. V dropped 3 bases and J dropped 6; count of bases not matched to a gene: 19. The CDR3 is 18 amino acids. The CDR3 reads CASSPDSLIRTGSGEQYF. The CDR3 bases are TGTGCCAGCTCACCCGACTCCCTCATCCGGACAGGGAGCGGCGAGCAGTACTTC.

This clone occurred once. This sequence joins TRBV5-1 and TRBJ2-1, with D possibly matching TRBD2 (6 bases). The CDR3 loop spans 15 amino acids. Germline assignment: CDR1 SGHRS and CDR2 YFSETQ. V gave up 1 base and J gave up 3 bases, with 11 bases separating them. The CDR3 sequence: CASSLKSGLYNEQFF. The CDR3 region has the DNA TGCGCCAGCAGCTTGAAAAGCGGGCTCTACAATGAGCAGTTCTTC.

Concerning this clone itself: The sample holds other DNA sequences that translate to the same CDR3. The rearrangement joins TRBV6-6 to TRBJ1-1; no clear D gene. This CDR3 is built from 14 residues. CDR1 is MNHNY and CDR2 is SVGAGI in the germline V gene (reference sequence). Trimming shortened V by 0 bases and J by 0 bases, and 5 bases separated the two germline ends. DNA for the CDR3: TGTGCCAGCAGTTACTCTTCGGTGAACACTGAAGCTTTCTTT. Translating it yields CASSYSSVNTEAFF.

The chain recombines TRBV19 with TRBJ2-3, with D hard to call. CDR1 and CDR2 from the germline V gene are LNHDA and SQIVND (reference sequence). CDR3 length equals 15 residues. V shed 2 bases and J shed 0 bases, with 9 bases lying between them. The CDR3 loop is CASSIRGISTDTQYF. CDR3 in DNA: TGTGCCAGTAGTATACGTGGGATAAGCACAGATACGCAGTATTTT.

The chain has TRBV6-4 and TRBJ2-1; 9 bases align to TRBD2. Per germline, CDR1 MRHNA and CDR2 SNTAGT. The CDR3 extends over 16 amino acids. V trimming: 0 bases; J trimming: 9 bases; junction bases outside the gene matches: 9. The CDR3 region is CASSDSTSGRFFEQFF. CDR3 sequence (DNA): TGTGCCAGCAGTGACTCGACGAGCGGGAGGTTTTTTGAGCAGTTCTTC.

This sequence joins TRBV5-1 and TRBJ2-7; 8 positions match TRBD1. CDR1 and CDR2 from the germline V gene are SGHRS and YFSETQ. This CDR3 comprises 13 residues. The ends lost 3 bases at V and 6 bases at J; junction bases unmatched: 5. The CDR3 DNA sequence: TGCGCCAGCAGCTCGACAGGGGACAGCGAGCAGTACTTC. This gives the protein CASSSTGDSEQYF.

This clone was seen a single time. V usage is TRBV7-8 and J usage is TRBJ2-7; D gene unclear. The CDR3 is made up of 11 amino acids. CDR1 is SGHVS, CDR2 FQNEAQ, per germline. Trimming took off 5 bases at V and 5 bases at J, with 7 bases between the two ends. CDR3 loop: CASSVNHEQYF. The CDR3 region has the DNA TGTGCCAGCAGCGTTAACCACGAGCAGTACTTC.

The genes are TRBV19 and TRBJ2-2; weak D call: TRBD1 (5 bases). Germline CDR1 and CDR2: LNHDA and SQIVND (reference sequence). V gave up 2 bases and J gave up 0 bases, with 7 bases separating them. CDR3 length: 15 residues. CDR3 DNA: TGTGCCAGTAGTATAAAGACAGCGAACACCGGGGAGCTGTTTTTT. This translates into CASSIKTANTGELFF.

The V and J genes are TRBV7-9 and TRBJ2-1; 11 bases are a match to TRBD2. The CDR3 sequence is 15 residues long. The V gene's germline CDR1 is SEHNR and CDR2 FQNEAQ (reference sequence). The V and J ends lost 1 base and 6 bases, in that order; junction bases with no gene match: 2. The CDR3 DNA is TGTGCCAGCAGCTTAGTTGGGACTAGCGGCAATGAGCAGTTCTTC. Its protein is CASSLVGTSGNEQFF.

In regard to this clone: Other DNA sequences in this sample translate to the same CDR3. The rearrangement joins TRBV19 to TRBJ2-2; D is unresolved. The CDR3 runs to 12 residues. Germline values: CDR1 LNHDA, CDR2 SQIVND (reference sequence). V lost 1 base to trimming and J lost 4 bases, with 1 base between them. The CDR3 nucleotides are TGTGCCAGTAGTATAGTCACCGGGGAGCTGTTTTTT. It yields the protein CASSIVTGELFF.